The present T cell receptor (beta chain) was sequenced within a study of somatic mutations in cytotoxic T cells in rheumatoid arthritis. The overall study: Collection of patient blood (over 26 ml EDTA) took place right after diagnosis, before any treatment. Study results and limitations: Rheumatoid arthritis patients and age-matched healthy controls showed no significant difference in CD8+ T-cell clonality.

Isolating CD4+ and CD8+ cells involved positive magnetic bead selection on an AutoMACS. Their purity was then checked by flow cytometry. Germline loops: CDR1 KGHSH, CDR2 LQKENI. Trimming shortened V by 2 bases and J by 3 bases, and 11 bases separated the two germline ends. The CDR3 runs to 15 residues. This clone was counted a few times. Its antigen remains unknown. The assay was immunoSEQ multiplex PCR, and TCRdb's table has in-frame clones only and misses some. The sample lists about 6,700 clones, about 79% seen once, with about 16% in the top ten. Material for sequencing was CD8+ T cells sorted from blood. The TCR originated in an adult with rheumatoid arthritis. The genes are TRBV18 and TRBJ1-5; D not resolved. The CDR3 loop is CASSPGTAINQPQHF. CDR3 in DNA: TGTGCCAGCTCACCAGGAACAGCCATCAATCAGCCCCAGCATTTT.